This T cell receptor (beta chain) was documented in a study of OX40 agonist ivuxolimab in advanced cancers. Sequencing was performed with immunoSEQ multiplex PCR; in TCRdb, only in-frame clones are kept and a portion is missing. The sample shows some 60,000 clones, about 88% of them seen only once. CDR1 is MNHEY and CDR2 is SVGAGI in the germline V gene. The CDR3 has 12 residues. The chain combines TRBV6-5 with TRBJ2-5; 7 nucleotides align to TRBD1. The assigned J gene may be wrong: the sequence end matches TRBJ2-7 better. The source was CD4+ or CD8+ T cells sorted from blood, collected in a trial of the OX40 agonist ivuxolimab. This TCR was sampled from an adult with an advanced solid tumor such as melanoma, head and neck, liver or kidney cancer. The CDR3 DNA sequence: TGTGCCAGCAGTGGGACAGATTACGAGCAGTACTTC. As protein: CASSGTDYEQYF.